The count of the clone carrying this TCR beta chain is one. Generated by immunoSEQ multiplex PCR, the TCRdb table keeps only in-frame clones and is missing some. The sample records around 250,000 clones, 84% being singletons. The data stem from a study of blood T cell repertoires in COVID-19. The overall study: COVID-19 samples from acute and convalescent phases originated in the United States, Italy and Spain. PBMCs, B-cell-depleted T cells, or T cells were the source of the cDNA or gDNA that made up the material.

This CDR3 comprises 15 residues. The V end lost 2 bases, the J end lost 1 base, and 11 bases lay between the germline ends. Germline V gives CDR1 GTSNPN, CDR2 SVGIG (reference sequence). The chain combines TRBV30 with TRBJ1-4; perhaps TRBD1 as D (6 bases). The sequencing input was peripheral blood. The sequence came from a woman aged 40 to 50 who had recovered from COVID-19. CDR3 nucleotide sequence: TGTGCCTGGAGTAGGGGGATGCAAACTAATGAAAAACTGTTTTTT. This translates into CAWSRGMQTNEKLFF.